Listed below are T cell receptor beta chains from one sample, sequenced in a study of T cell repertoires in cytomegalovirus infection. TCRdb analysed the reads with MiXCR anew, one entry per CDR3 protein. The repertoire holds about 700,000 distinct CDR3 sequences, with roughly a third as singletons. Which antigens these TCRs recognize remains unknown. Sample: cultured PBMCs, taken from culture after CMV antigen stimulation. Every receptor here comes from a human donor in good health (CMV status not recorded). Some clones in this sample may be carry-over from other donors' samples. CDR3s include the opening cysteine and the closing phenylalanine or tryptophan. Fields, in order: CDR3 DNA, CDR3 protein, D gene, V gene, clone size, J gene. A D gene is named only where the DNA matches it firmly. Where a row states a size, it is once, few, many or the class of an expanded clone; other rows omit it.

CDR3nt: TGTGCCAGCAGTGAAGTTTTGGCCTTTAATGAGCAGTTCTTC
CDR3aa: CASSEVLAFNEQFF
d_gene: -
v_gene: TRBV2
abundance: few
j_gene: TRBJ2-1

CDR3nt: TGTGCCAGCTCACCAGAGGCCGGGAGCCCCCCCCAGCATTTT
CDR3aa: CASSPEAGSPPQHF
d_gene: -
v_gene: TRBV18
abundance: -
j_gene: TRBJ1-5

CDR3nt: TGTGCCAGCAGCCTCCTATCGACATTGAACACTGAAGCTTTCTTT
CDR3aa: CASSLLSTLNTEAFF
d_gene: -
v_gene: TRBV3-1
abundance: -
j_gene: TRBJ1-1

CDR3nt: TGTGCCAGCAGGCGGGTAGCGGGGACGAACACCGGGGAGCTGTTTTTT
CDR3aa: CASRRVAGTNTGELFF
d_gene: TRBD2
v_gene: TRBV7-2
abundance: many
j_gene: TRBJ2-2

CDR3nt: TGTGCCACCAGCAGAGATCAGGGACTAGCTCTAAATGAGCAGTTCTTC
CDR3aa: CATSRDQGLALNEQFF
d_gene: TRBD2
v_gene: TRBV15
abundance: -
j_gene: TRBJ2-1

CDR3nt: TGTGCCAGCAGCCAAGATGATACTAGCGGGGAGCACTACAATGAGCAGTTCTTC
CDR3aa: CASSQDDTSGEHYNEQFF
d_gene: TRBD2
v_gene: TRBV14
abundance: -
j_gene: TRBJ2-1

CDR3nt: TGTGCCAGCAGTGCGGGACACCTGTACGAGCAGTACTTC
CDR3aa: CASSAGHLYEQYF
d_gene: -
v_gene: TRBV12-3/TRBV12-4
abundance: few
j_gene: TRBJ2-7

CDR3nt: TGCAGTGCTAGAGACCCCATAGCGGGCTTTAGGGATGAGCAGTTCTTC
CDR3aa: CSARDPIAGFRDEQFF
d_gene: TRBD2
v_gene: TRBV20-1
abundance: -
j_gene: TRBJ2-1

CDR3nt: TGTGCCAGCAGCCAGCGGGGTAGCTCCTACAATGAGCAGTTCTTC
CDR3aa: CASSQRGSSYNEQFF
d_gene: TRBD2
v_gene: TRBV7-2
abundance: many
j_gene: TRBJ2-1

CDR3nt: TGTGCCAGCAGACCGGGACTAGCGGATCACAATGAGCAGTTCTTC
CDR3aa: CASRPGLADHNEQFF
d_gene: TRBD2
v_gene: TRBV12-3/TRBV12-4
abundance: few
j_gene: TRBJ2-1

CDR3nt: TGTGCCAGCAGCTTATGGGGACAGGCCAATTCACCCCTCCACTTT
CDR3aa: CASSLWGQANSPLHF
d_gene: TRBD1
v_gene: TRBV7-2
abundance: -
j_gene: TRBJ1-6

CDR3nt: TGTGCCAGCAGCTTACAGGGGTTTGGCAATGAGCAGTTCTTC
CDR3aa: CASSLQGFGNEQFF
d_gene: -
v_gene: TRBV7-2
abundance: -
j_gene: TRBJ2-1

CDR3nt: TGTGCCAGCAGTCAGATGACAGGGCGGGGTAACTATGGCTACACCTTC
CDR3aa: CASSQMTGRGNYGYTF
d_gene: TRBD1
v_gene: TRBV12-3/TRBV12-4
abundance: once
j_gene: TRBJ1-2

CDR3nt: TGCAGCGTTGACAATCGGGGCACTGAAGCTTTCTTT
CDR3aa: CSVDNRGTEAFF
d_gene: -
v_gene: TRBV29-1
abundance: few
j_gene: TRBJ1-1

CDR3nt: TGTGCCAGTAGTAGCTGGACAGGGGCGAACAATGAGCAGTTCTTC
CDR3aa: CASSSWTGANNEQFF
d_gene: TRBD1
v_gene: TRBV19
abundance: -
j_gene: TRBJ2-1

CDR3nt: TGTGCCAGCAGCCAAGGACTAGCTCGGGAGACCCAGTACTTC
CDR3aa: CASSQGLARETQYF
d_gene: TRBD2
v_gene: TRBV11-2
abundance: -
j_gene: TRBJ2-5